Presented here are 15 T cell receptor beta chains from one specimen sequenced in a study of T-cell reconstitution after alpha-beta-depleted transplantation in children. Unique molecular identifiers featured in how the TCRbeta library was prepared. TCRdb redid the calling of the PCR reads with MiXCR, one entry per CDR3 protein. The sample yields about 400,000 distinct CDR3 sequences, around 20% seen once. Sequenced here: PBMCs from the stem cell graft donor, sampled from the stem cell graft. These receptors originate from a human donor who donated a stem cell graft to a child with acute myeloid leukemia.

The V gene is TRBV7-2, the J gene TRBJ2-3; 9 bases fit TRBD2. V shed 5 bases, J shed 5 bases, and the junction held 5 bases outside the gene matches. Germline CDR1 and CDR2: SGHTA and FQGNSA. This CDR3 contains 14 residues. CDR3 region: CASSPSSGIDTQYF. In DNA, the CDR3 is TGTGCCAGCAGCCCGTCTAGCGGGATAGATACGCAGTATTTT.

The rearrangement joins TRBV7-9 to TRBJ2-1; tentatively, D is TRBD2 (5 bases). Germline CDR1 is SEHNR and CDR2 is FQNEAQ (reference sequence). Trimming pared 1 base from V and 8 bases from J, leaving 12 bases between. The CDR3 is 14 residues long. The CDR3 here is CASSLGASFDEQFF. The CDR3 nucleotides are TGTGCCAGCAGCTTAGGTGCTAGCTTCGATGAGCAGTTCTTC.

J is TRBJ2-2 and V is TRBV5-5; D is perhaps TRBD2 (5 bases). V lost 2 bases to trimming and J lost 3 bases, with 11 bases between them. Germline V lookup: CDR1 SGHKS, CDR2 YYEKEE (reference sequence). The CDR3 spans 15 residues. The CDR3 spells CASSLEGLDTGELFF. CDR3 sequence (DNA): TGTGCCAGCAGCTTAGAAGGACTCGACACCGGGGAGCTGTTTTTT. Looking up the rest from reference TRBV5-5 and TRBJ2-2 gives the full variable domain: DAGVTQSPTHLIKTRGQQVTLRCSPISGHKSVSWYQQVLGQGPQFIFQYYEKEERGRGNFPDRFSARQFPNYSSELNVNALLLGDSALYLCASSLEGLDTGELFFGEGSRLTVL.

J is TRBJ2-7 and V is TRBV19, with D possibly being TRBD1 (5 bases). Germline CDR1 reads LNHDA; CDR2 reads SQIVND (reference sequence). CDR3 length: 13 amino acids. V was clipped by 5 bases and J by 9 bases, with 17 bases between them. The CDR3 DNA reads TGTGCCAGTAGTGGCAGGGCAACGAATTCGCAGTACTTC. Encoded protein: CASSGRATNSQYF.

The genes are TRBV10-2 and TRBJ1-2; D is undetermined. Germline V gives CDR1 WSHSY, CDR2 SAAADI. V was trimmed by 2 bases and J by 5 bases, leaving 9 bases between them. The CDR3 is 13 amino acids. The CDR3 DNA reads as TGCGCCAGCAGTGAGGGAGGACCTTATGGCTACACCTTC. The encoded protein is CASSEGGPYGYTF.

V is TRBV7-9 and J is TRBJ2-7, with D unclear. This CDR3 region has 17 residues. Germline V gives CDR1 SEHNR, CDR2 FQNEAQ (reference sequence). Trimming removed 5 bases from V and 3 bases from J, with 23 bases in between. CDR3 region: CASSPPAGLPSFYEQYF. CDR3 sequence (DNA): TGTGCCAGCAGCCCCCCGGCCGGGTTACCCTCCTTCTACGAGCAGTACTTC.

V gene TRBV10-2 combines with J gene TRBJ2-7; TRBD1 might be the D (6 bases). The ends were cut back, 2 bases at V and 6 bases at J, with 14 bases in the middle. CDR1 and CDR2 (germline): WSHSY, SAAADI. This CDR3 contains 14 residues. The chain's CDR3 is CASSEITGMGEQYF. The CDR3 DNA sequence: TGCGCCAGCAGTGAGATTACAGGGATGGGCGAGCAGTACTTC.

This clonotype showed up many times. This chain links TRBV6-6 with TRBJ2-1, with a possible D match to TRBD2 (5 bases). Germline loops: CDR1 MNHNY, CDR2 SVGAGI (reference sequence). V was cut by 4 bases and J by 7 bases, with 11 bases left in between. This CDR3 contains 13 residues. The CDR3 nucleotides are TGTGCCAGCAGTTCGAGGGAGCGGAATGAGCAGTTCTTC. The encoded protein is CASSSRERNEQFF.

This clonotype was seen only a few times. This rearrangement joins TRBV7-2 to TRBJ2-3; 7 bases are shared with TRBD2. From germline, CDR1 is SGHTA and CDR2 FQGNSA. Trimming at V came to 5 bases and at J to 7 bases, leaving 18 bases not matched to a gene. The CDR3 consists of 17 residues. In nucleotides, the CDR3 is TGTGCCAGCAGCCCATACAGCGGGTCTAGCGGCCGCAATACGCAGTATTTT. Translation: CASSPYSGSSGRNTQYF. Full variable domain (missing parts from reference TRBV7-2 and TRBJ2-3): GAGVSQSPSNKVTEKGKDVELRCDPISGHTALYWYRQSLGQGLEFLIYFQGNSAPDKSGLPSDRFSAERTGGSVSTLTIQRTQQEDSAVYLCASSPYSGSSGRNTQYFGPGTRLTVL.

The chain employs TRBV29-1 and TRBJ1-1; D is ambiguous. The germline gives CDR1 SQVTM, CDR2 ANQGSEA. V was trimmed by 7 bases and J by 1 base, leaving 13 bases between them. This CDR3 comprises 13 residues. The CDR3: CSGEWDTNTEAFF. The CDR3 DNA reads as TGCAGCGGCGAGTGGGATACGAACACTGAAGCTTTCTTT.

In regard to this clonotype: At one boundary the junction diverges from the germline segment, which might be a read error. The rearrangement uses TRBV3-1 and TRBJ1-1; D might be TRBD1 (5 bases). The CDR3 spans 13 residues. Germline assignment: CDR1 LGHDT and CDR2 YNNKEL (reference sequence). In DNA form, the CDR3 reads TGTACCAGCAGTTTCGAGGGGCGGACTGAAGCTTTCTTT. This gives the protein CTSSFEGRTEAFF.

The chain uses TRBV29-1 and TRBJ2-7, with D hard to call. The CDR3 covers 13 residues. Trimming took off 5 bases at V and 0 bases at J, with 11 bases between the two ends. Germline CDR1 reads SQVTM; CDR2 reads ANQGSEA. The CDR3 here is CSVTAVSSYEQYF. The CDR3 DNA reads TGCAGCGTTACGGCGGTGAGCTCCTACGAGCAGTACTTC.

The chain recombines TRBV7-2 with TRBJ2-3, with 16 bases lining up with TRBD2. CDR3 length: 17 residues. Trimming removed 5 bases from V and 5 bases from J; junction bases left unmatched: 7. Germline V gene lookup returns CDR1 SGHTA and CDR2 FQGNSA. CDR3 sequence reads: CASSPGLAGGPGDTQYF. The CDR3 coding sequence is TGTGCCAGCAGCCCGGGACTAGCGGGAGGGCCAGGAGATACGCAGTATTTT.

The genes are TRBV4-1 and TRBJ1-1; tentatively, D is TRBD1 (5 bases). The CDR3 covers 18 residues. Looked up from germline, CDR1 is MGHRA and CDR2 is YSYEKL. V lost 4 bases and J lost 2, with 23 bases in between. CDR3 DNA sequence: TGCGCCAGCAGCCCGGCAGTTCTCCGGGGGGTGGGTAACACTGAAGCTTTCTTT. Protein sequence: CASSPAVLRGVGNTEAFF.

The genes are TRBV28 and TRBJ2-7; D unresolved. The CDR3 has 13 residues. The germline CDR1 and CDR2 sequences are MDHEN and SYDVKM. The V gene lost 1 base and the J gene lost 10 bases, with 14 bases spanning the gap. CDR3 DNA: TGTGCCAGCAGTTTATCTGTTCGGGTCGACCAGTACTTC. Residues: CASSLSVRVDQYF.